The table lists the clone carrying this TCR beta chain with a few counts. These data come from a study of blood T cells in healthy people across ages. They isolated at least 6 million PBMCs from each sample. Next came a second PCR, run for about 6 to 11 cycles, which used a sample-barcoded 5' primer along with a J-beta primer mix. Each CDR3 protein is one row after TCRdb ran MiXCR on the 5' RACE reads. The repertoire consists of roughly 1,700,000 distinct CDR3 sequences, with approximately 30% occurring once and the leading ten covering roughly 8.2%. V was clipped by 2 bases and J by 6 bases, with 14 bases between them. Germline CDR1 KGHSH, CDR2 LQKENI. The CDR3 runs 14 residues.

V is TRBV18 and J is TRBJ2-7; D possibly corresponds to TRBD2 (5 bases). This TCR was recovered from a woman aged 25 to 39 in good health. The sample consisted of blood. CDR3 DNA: TGTGCCAGCTCACCAATCGCAGACGCGGGCGAGCAGTACTTC. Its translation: CASSPIADAGEQYF.